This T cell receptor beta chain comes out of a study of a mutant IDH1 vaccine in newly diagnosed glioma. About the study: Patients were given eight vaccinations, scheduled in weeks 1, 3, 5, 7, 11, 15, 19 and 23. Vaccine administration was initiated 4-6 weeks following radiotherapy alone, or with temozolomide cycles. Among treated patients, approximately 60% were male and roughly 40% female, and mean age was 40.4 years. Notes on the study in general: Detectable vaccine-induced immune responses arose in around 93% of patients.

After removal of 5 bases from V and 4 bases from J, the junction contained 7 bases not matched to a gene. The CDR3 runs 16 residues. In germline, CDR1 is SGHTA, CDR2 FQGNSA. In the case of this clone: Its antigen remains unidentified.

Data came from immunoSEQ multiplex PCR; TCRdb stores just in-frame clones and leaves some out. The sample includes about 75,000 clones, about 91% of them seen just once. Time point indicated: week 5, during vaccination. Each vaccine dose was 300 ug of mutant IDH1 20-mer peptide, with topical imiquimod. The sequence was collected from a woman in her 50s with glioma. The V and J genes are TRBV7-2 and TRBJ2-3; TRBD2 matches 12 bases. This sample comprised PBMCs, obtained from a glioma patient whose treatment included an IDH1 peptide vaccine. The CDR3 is CASSPGLAGKSDTQYF. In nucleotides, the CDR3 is TGTGCCAGCAGCCCCGGACTAGCGGGGAAGTCAGATACGCAGTATTTT.